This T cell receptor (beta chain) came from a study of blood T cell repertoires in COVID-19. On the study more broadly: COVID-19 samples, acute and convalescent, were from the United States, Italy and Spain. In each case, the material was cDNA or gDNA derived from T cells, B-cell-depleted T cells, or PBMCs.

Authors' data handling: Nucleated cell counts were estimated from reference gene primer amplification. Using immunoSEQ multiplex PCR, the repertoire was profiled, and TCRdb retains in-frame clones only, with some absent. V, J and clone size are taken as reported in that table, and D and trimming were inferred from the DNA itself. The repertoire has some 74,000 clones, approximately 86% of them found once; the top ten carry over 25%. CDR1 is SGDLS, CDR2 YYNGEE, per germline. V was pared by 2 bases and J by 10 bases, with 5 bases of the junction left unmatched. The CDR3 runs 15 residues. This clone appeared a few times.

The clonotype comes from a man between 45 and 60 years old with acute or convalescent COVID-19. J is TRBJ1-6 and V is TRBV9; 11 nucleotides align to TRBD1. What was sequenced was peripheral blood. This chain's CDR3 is CASSVGQGAGSPLHF. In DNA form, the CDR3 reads TGTGCCAGCAGCGTCGGACAGGGGGCCGGGTCACCCCTCCACTTT.